The subject of this entry is one TCR beta chain. Its target antigen remains unknown. No much larger clone exists at a distance of one base, and base qualities are not known. From the cysteine up to the phenylalanine, the CDR3 has a length of 17 residues. This entry keeps only the CDR3 DNA: 51 bases, framed from base 1. As encoded in the germline V gene, CDR1 is ENHRY while CDR2 is SYGVKD. V was cut back by 0 bases and J by 7 bases, leaving a gap of 19 bases between them. This sample was taken from a study of cytomegalovirus exposure and HLA in healthy donors (dated by TCRdb to about 2017). Turning to the overall study: An earlier analysis of approximately 550 of the donors reported 250 to 300 Gb of sequence data and more than 90 million unique TCR beta sequences from roughly 180 million T cells. An early release that covered 500 to 800 HLA-typed donors contained approximately 300 gigabases of sequencing data and 85 million to 100 million unique TCR sequences. Of the 300 to 500 genotyped donors, less than 85% were placed in the genetic ancestry cluster associated with self-reported Caucasian donors. The study was designed to test whether signatures of past pathogen exposure could be identified by cataloging public T cell receptors. The T cell repertoires of some 700 subjects were profiled by immunosequencing and related to cytomegalovirus serostatus. In addition to the first cohort of around 670 subjects, a separate validation cohort of approximately 120 different subjects was used. To predict cytomegalovirus infection status, the study brought together high-throughput TCR immunosequencing, statistical association of individual TCRs with disease status, and machine learning. A later analysis re-examined previously published TCR beta repertoires from just over 650 donors and added high-resolution HLA genotyping to investigate patterns of TCR occurrence. In the later analysis, no new phenotypic data were used to find candidate immune exposures; instead, reliance was placed on TCR beta sequences and their occurrence across donors. An earlier analysis of approximately 630 of the donors applied high-throughput TCR beta sequencing to assess whether each TCR beta V gene segment acted as functional or pseudogenic. Alongside the repertoire data, information on donor age, sex, ethnicity and CMV serostatus was compiled. In a later genetic analysis, genome-wide SNP genotypes for about three fifths of the roughly 670 donors were used, and that subset was treated as a discovery cohort. Every repertoire in the discovery cohort had been generated on one and the same sequencing platform. Both class I and class II loci were covered by HLA typing, at four-digit resolution. Typing coverage varied by locus: about 620-640 donors for A, B, C, DRB1 and DQB1; under 550 for DQA1; approximately 610 for DPA1; 400 to 480 for DPB1. Roughly five DR-DQ haplotypes were treated as single units for association and clustering because of strong linkage in the cohort. Among about 370 genotyped donors of the cohort, an average of about 220,000 unique TCR beta nucleotide sequences was sequenced per donor, of which about 18% were non-productive.

The cohort consisted of 600 or so healthy bone marrow donors. Cohort members were all nominally healthy when sampled, although unrecorded immune exposures were likely present. The donor tested CMV seropositive, placing the donor among the 250 to 350 seropositive members of the cohort. Every donor gave a peripheral blood sample, and the peripheral blood mononuclear cells from that sample were used for TCR beta sequencing. Genomic DNA extraction from the blood cell samples was performed with the Qiagen DNeasy Blood Extraction Kit. General study outcomes and caveats: Because HLA typing was unavailable for some donors at each locus, only the typed subset was used in association tests. While some public TCRs were present in many individuals, most TCR sequences turned up only very rarely across donors. The study listed 150 to 200 TCR beta chains as associated with cytomegalovirus. Immune exposure information for the cohort was limited to CMV serostatus. At a false discovery rate of 0.05, a later analysis linked approximately 18,000 TCR beta sequences to specific HLA alleles. It was suggested by the authors that the approach could potentially be generalized to other disease states and immunological phenotypes. A cluster of highly shared sequence variants was judged likely to represent a technical artifact of the sequencing pipeline. Correlated functional status among segregating V segments might reflect linkage disequilibrium, but an unknown experimental factor could not be ruled out. In this cohort, only TCR beta chains were sequenced, and detectable features were limited by the absence of alpha or paired-chain data. The 87-base-pair reads could not distinguish some IMGT-functional V segments, including TRBV6-2 and TRBV6-3, so those segments were excluded. Strong co-occurrence of HLA alleles, especially DR and DQ, made assigning TCR associations to individual alleles difficult. According to a later analysis, TCR association rates differed among HLA loci, with DRB1 alleles showing the most associated TCRs and HLA-C alleles showing the fewest. A further reported finding was that TCR beta sequences accurately predicted the HLA-A and HLA-B alleles for most subjects in the first cohort. In vitro tests confirmed that a few of the cytomegalovirus-associated TCR beta chains recognize cytomegalovirus antigens. In a later analysis, HLA-associated TCR beta chains showed more clonal expansion and lower generation probabilities than non-associated chains that were equally common. In a later genetic analysis, fewer N-insertions in productive TCRs were reported among donors in an Asian-associated ancestry cluster than the roughly 710-donor mean. Fewer than 20 rarely observed V segments, including chromosome 9 orphons, were excluded from the earlier analysis of several hundred of the donors because counts were too low. In a later analysis, most CMV-associated TCR beta chains were found to appear HLA-restricted, with HLA associations seemingly driven largely by CMV exposure. An earlier analysis of 587 of the donors showed that most TCR beta V segments appeared in productive rearrangements either about 87% or about 30% of the time, which broadly matched IMGT annotations. According to a later analysis, parvovirus B19, influenza, CMV and Epstein-Barr virus appeared linked to several top co-occurrence clusters. The classifier was reported to diagnose cytomegalovirus status with high specificity and sensitivity in both the original and validation cohorts. In a later genetic analysis, a missense DCLRE1C variant was associated with V-gene and J-gene trimming of TCR beta chains, and the association was replicated in an independent cohort. Roughly uniform sequencing depth across donors was assumed in presence/absence analyses, although this assumption may not hold.

Preparation of the library involved the immunoSEQ multiplex PCR assay. For the multiplex PCR, a mixture combining 60 forward primers for TCR Vbeta segments and 13 reverse primers for TCR Jbeta segments was used. A multiplex PCR assay on genomic DNA amplified the CDR3 region of rearranged TCR beta genes. Amplified TCR beta libraries were sequenced as 87-base-pair reads on the Illumina HiSeq System. Per the original workflow: Across the 670 or so repertoires, a later analysis counted roughly 77 million unique TCR beta chains, approximately 10 million of which were shared by at least two donors. A nearest-neighbor algorithm error-corrected the raw reads and collapsed the reads into unique sequences, merging closely related sequences to remove PCR and sequencing errors. Alignment of CDR3 sequences to IMGT reference sequences was used to assign V, D and J gene segments. For a sequence to be retained, a match of at least six nucleotides was required to both a V gene segment and a J gene segment. A rearrangement was called productive if the CDR3 had no stop codons and remained in frame with V and J, and every other rearrangement was called non-productive. CDR3 was defined according to IMGT convention as the region running from the second conserved V-encoded cysteine to the conserved J-encoded phenylalanine. Sequences without an unambiguous match to a single V gene segment were excluded from the earlier analysis of several hundred of the donors. In an earlier analysis of around 600 of the donors, V segments were called functional above 56.7% productive rearrangements and were called segregating when the between-donor standard deviation exceeded 5%. To diagnose cytomegalovirus status from the catalog of TCR beta chain sequences, a statistical classification framework was built. A later analysis assigned V and J genes by comparing TCR nucleotide sequences with IMGT/GENE-DB human TR gene sequences. A later analysis assigned CDR3 sequences and most-parsimonious VDJ recombination scenarios with the TCRdist pipeline. In a later analysis, each TCR beta chain was defined by its CDR3 amino acid sequence together with its V-gene family, and reads lacking a unique V-gene family were excluded. To address suspected cross-contamination and a sequencing artifact, a later analysis removed under 600 highly shared, low-generation-probability nucleotide sequences. In a later analysis, a clonal expansion index was calculated for each public chain from normalized within-repertoire ranks of inferred template counts. In a later analysis, generation probabilities were computed using a VDJ recombination model fitted to out-of-frame rearrangements, and the results were checked against IGoR. In a later analysis, hypergeometric tests were used to score TCR-TCR, TCR-HLA and TCR-CMV co-occurrence, with a repertoire-size bias correction applied to TCR pairs. False discovery rates were estimated in a later analysis by permuting HLA or CMV assignments 20 times. In a later analysis, co-occurring TCRs were grouped using DBSCAN, and TCRdist sequence similarity was added for clustering within HLA-allele-positive subsets. For co-occurrence clustering, repertoires with fewer than 30,000 or more than 120,000 public chains were excluded, along with roughly 5 repertoires with anomalous nucleotide sharing. TCRdb mirrors the immuneACCESS table, restricted to in-frame sequences. Some clones are absent from its copies; in checked studies, under half trace to an unresolved V gene, and the reason for the others is unknown. V and J calls and clone size follow that table, whereas D and trimming were derived from the DNA. This sample lists 110,000 or so clones; over 75% were detected once. The top ten hold less than 6% of the sample.

The sample consisted of PBMCs. The receptor comes from a woman aged 30 to 39 in good health and CMV-seropositive. The sequence links TRBV10-3 to TRBJ1-5; a confident D gene designation cannot be given. The CDR3 corresponds to CAISESSVQASAQPQHF. Here is the DNA: TGTGCCATCAGTGAGTCTTCCGTCCAGGCCTCGGCCCAGCCCCAGCATTTT.